A selection of T cell receptor beta chains follows, all from one sample in a study of shared clonotypes between healthy human individuals. The data were produced by immunoSEQ multiplex PCR, yet TCRdb's version contains in-frame clones alone and is incomplete. The profile shows 700,000 or so clones, about three quarters of them singletons. Input material: memory CD4+ T cells sorted from blood. These receptors were obtained from a woman in her 30s in good health. Both conserved end residues are part of each CDR3. A D gene is named only where the DNA matches it firmly. Expanded clones are given a class, and other clones once, few, many or no size at all.

d_call: NA; clone_size: NA; j_call: TRBJ1-1; v_call: TRBV18; cdr3_length: 15; cdr3_aa: CASSPLTYMNTEAFF; cdr3_nt: TGTGCCAGCTCACCCTTGACATACATGAACACTGAAGCTTTCTTT
d_call: NA; clone_size: few; j_call: TRBJ2-5; v_call: TRBV6-5; cdr3_length: 15; cdr3_aa: CASRPNSNGWETQYF; cdr3_nt: TGTGCCAGCAGACCCAATTCCAACGGGTGGGAGACCCAGTACTTC
d_call: TRBD1; clone_size: many; j_call: TRBJ2-1; v_call: TRBV11-3; cdr3_length: 15; cdr3_aa: CASSLEGGAYNEQFF; cdr3_nt: TGTGCCAGCAGCTTAGAAGGGGGCGCCTACAATGAGCAGTTCTTC
d_call: NA; clone_size: NA; j_call: TRBJ2-1; v_call: TRBV10-3; cdr3_length: 15; cdr3_aa: CAISTVESSYNEQFF; cdr3_nt: TGTGCCATCAGCACAGTGGAGAGCTCCTACAATGAGCAGTTCTTC
d_call: TRBD2; clone_size: NA; j_call: TRBJ2-5; v_call: TRBV4-1; cdr3_length: 18; cdr3_aa: CASSQDPRTSGNQETQYF; cdr3_nt: TGCGCCAGCAGCCAAGATCCCCGGACTAGCGGGAACCAAGAGACCCAGTACTTC
d_call: NA; clone_size: NA; j_call: TRBJ1-5; v_call: TRBV5-5; cdr3_length: 14; cdr3_aa: CASSLGQSNQPQHF; cdr3_nt: TGTGCCAGCAGCTTGGGTCAGAGCAATCAGCCCCAGCATTTT
d_call: NA; clone_size: few; j_call: TRBJ2-7; v_call: TRBV5-5; cdr3_length: 14; cdr3_aa: CASSFDRSNYEQYF; cdr3_nt: TGTGCCAGCAGCTTTGACAGGTCCAACTACGAGCAGTACTTC
d_call: NA; clone_size: NA; j_call: TRBJ1-3; v_call: TRBV28; cdr3_length: 14; cdr3_aa: CASRDGGDGNTIYF; cdr3_nt: TGTGCCAGCAGGGACGGGGGCGATGGAAACACCATATATTTT
d_call: TRBD1; clone_size: NA; j_call: TRBJ1-2; v_call: TRBV6-1; cdr3_length: 13; cdr3_aa: CASSEDRGKGYTF; cdr3_nt: TGTGCCAGCAGTGAAGACAGGGGAAAGGGCTACACCTTC
d_call: NA; clone_size: NA; j_call: TRBJ1-5; v_call: TRBV6-6; cdr3_length: 16; cdr3_aa: CASSYSSYRSNQPQHF; cdr3_nt: TGTGCCAGCAGTTACTCGAGTTACAGGAGCAATCAGCCCCAGCATTTT
d_call: NA; clone_size: NA; j_call: TRBJ1-2; v_call: TRBV27; cdr3_length: 16; cdr3_aa: CASSREGGLRDYGYTF; cdr3_nt: TGTGCCAGCAGTAGAGAGGGGGGACTTCGGGACTATGGCTACACCTTC
d_call: NA; clone_size: NA; j_call: TRBJ2-7; v_call: TRBV10-2; cdr3_length: 14; cdr3_aa: CASRLTRGEYEQYF; cdr3_nt: TGCGCCAGCAGGCTGACGAGGGGAGAGTACGAGCAGTACTTC
d_call: TRBD2; clone_size: NA; j_call: TRBJ2-6; v_call: TRBV19; cdr3_length: 18; cdr3_aa: CASSVGLAGDSGANVLTF; cdr3_nt: TGTGCCAGTAGTGTGGGACTAGCGGGAGACTCTGGGGCCAACGTCCTGACTTTC
d_call: TRBD2; clone_size: NA; j_call: TRBJ2-3; v_call: TRBV5-1; cdr3_length: 18; cdr3_aa: CASRLGTSGSAGTDTQYF; cdr3_nt: TGCGCCAGCAGACTAGGGACTAGCGGGAGTGCGGGCACAGATACGCAGTATTTT
d_call: NA; clone_size: NA; j_call: TRBJ2-2; v_call: TRBV27; cdr3_length: 16; cdr3_aa: CASSLLGSPYAGELFF; cdr3_nt: TGTGCCAGCAGTTTACTGGGATCCCCTTATGCCGGGGAGCTGTTTTTT
d_call: TRBD1; clone_size: NA; j_call: TRBJ2-5; v_call: TRBV15; cdr3_length: 13; cdr3_aa: CATSRDRVETQYF; cdr3_nt: TGTGCCACCAGCAGGGACAGGGTTGAGACCCAGTACTTC
d_call: NA; clone_size: NA; j_call: TRBJ2-3; v_call: TRBV11-2; cdr3_length: 14; cdr3_aa: CASSLGILRQQQYF; cdr3_nt: TGTGCCAGCAGCTTAGGCATCTTGAGACAGCAGCAGTATTTT
d_call: NA; clone_size: NA; j_call: TRBJ1-5; v_call: TRBV7-2; cdr3_length: 15; cdr3_aa: CASSLEQNSNQPQHF; cdr3_nt: TGTGCCAGCAGCTTAGAACAGAATAGCAATCAGCCCCAGCATTTT
d_call: NA; clone_size: NA; j_call: TRBJ1-4; v_call: TRBV18; cdr3_length: 15; cdr3_aa: CASSRDRATNEKLFF; cdr3_nt: TGTGCCAGCTCAAGAGACCGTGCAACTAATGAAAAACTGTTTTTT
d_call: NA; clone_size: once; j_call: TRBJ1-5; v_call: TRBV6-6; cdr3_length: 12; cdr3_aa: CASTLTGQPQHF; cdr3_nt: TGTGCCAGCACTTTGACAGGACAGCCCCAGCATTTT
d_call: TRBD2; clone_size: NA; j_call: TRBJ2-1; v_call: TRBV2; cdr3_length: 14; cdr3_aa: CASSSSGRGNEQFF; cdr3_nt: TGTGCCAGCAGTAGTAGCGGGAGAGGAAATGAGCAGTTCTTC
d_call: NA; clone_size: NA; j_call: TRBJ2-1; v_call: TRBV28; cdr3_length: 16; cdr3_aa: CASSVATGYGRNEQFF; cdr3_nt: TGTGCCAGCAGTGTAGCAACAGGGTATGGTCGCAATGAGCAGTTCTTC
d_call: NA; clone_size: once; j_call: TRBJ2-3; v_call: TRBV30; cdr3_length: 13; cdr3_aa: CAWSRTDTDTQYF; cdr3_nt: TGTGCCTGGAGCCGGACAGACACAGATACGCAGTATTTT
d_call: NA; clone_size: NA; j_call: TRBJ2-2; v_call: TRBV7-9; cdr3_length: 16; cdr3_aa: CASSLVRGLDTGELFF; cdr3_nt: TGTGCCAGCAGCTTAGTTCGGGGGCTAGACACCGGGGAGCTGTTTTTT
d_call: TRBD1; clone_size: NA; j_call: TRBJ1-1; v_call: TRBV5-1; cdr3_length: 19; cdr3_aa: CASSLDSPTQGARWTEAFF; cdr3_nt: TGCGCCAGCAGCTTGGATAGTCCAACTCAGGGGGCGCGGTGGACTGAAGCTTTCTTT
d_call: NA; clone_size: NA; j_call: TRBJ2-3; v_call: TRBV14; cdr3_length: 13; cdr3_aa: CASSQENTDTQYF; cdr3_nt: TGTGCCAGCAGCCAAGAAAACACAGATACGCAGTATTTT
d_call: TRBD1; clone_size: NA; j_call: TRBJ2-1; v_call: TRBV28; cdr3_length: 16; cdr3_aa: CASRGTGTGYHNEQFF; cdr3_nt: TGTGCCAGCAGGGGGACCGGGACAGGGTATCACAATGAGCAGTTCTTC
d_call: TRBD2; clone_size: NA; j_call: TRBJ2-7; v_call: TRBV7-8; cdr3_length: 14; cdr3_aa: CASRLAGDPLKQYF; cdr3_nt: TGTGCCAGCAGACTAGCGGGAGACCCTTTGAAGCAGTACTTC
d_call: TRBD1; clone_size: NA; j_call: TRBJ1-1; v_call: TRBV7-3; cdr3_length: 13; cdr3_aa: CASSSYRGSEAFF; cdr3_nt: TGTGCCAGCAGCTCTTACAGGGGGTCTGAAGCTTTCTTT
d_call: NA; clone_size: NA; j_call: TRBJ1-1; v_call: TRBV2; cdr3_length: 15; cdr3_aa: CASSALPGGGTEAFF; cdr3_nt: TGTGCCAGCAGTGCCCTCCCGGGGGGAGGCACTGAAGCTTTCTTT
d_call: NA; clone_size: NA; j_call: TRBJ2-1; v_call: TRBV2; cdr3_length: 11; cdr3_aa: CASSGSAEQFF; cdr3_nt: TGTGCCAGCAGTGGGTCAGCGGAGCAGTTCTTC
d_call: NA; clone_size: NA; j_call: TRBJ2-1; v_call: TRBV25-1; cdr3_length: 16; cdr3_aa: CASSRGDASSYNEQFF; cdr3_nt: TGTGCCAGCAGTAGAGGGGACGCGAGCTCCTACAATGAGCAGTTCTTC
d_call: TRBD1; clone_size: NA; j_call: TRBJ2-3; v_call: TRBV19; cdr3_length: 14; cdr3_aa: CASSLDRGSDTQYF; cdr3_nt: TGTGCCAGTAGTTTGGACAGGGGTTCGGATACGCAGTATTTT
d_call: NA; clone_size: few; j_call: TRBJ2-7; v_call: TRBV10-2; cdr3_length: 15; cdr3_aa: CASSEPRQSSYEQYF; cdr3_nt: TGCGCCAGCAGTGAGCCCCGACAGAGCTCCTACGAGCAGTACTTC
d_call: NA; clone_size: NA; j_call: TRBJ2-2; v_call: TRBV7-8; cdr3_length: 16; cdr3_aa: CASNTHMGSSTGELFF; cdr3_nt: TGTGCCAGCAATACTCATATGGGGTCTAGCACCGGGGAGCTGTTTTTT
d_call: TRBD1; clone_size: NA; j_call: TRBJ2-2; v_call: TRBV5-1; cdr3_length: 16; cdr3_aa: CASSLTTGGATGELFF; cdr3_nt: TGCGCCAGCAGCTTGACGACAGGGGGCGCAACCGGGGAGCTGTTTTTT
d_call: TRBD2; clone_size: NA; j_call: TRBJ2-7; v_call: TRBV5-1; cdr3_length: 16; cdr3_aa: CASSESGAGVTGEQYF; cdr3_nt: TGCGCCAGCAGCGAGTCAGGAGCGGGGGTGACGGGTGAGCAGTACTTC
d_call: TRBD2; clone_size: NA; j_call: TRBJ2-1; v_call: TRBV2; cdr3_length: 14; cdr3_aa: CATVSGSRNNEQFF; cdr3_nt: TGTGCCACCGTTAGCGGGAGTAGGAACAATGAGCAGTTCTTC
d_call: NA; clone_size: NA; j_call: TRBJ2-5; v_call: TRBV7-6; cdr3_length: 18; cdr3_aa: CASSSRRPTGLAQETQYF; cdr3_nt: TGTGCCAGCAGCTCTCGGAGACCAACAGGGTTAGCCCAAGAGACCCAGTACTTC
d_call: TRBD2; clone_size: NA; j_call: TRBJ2-7; v_call: TRBV6-5; cdr3_length: 15; cdr3_aa: CASRREGGPAGEQYF; cdr3_nt: TGTGCCAGCAGGCGGGAGGGAGGTCCTGCGGGCGAGCAGTACTTC